Sequencing of this T cell receptor (beta chain) was carried out in a study of blood T cell repertoires in COVID-19. The V gene end was trimmed by 4 bases and the J gene end by 4 bases; junction bases not matched to a gene: 2. From germline, CDR1 is LGHDT and CDR2 YNNKEL (reference sequence). The CDR3 loop spans 15 amino acids. The protocol was immunoSEQ multiplex PCR, while the TCRdb copy is restricted to in-frame clones and leaves out a portion. The profile covers about 370,000 clones, with 80% to 90% appearing a single time and approximately 1% taken by the ten largest. Ages ranged from about 18 to 89 years, with residence in about 23 US areas. As regards this clone: Other DNA sequences in this specimen translate into the identical CDR3.

What was sequenced was PBMCs or T cells enriched from blood (not recorded which). The source is a man younger than 35 who had recovered from COVID-19. This rearrangement joins TRBV3-1 (or the pseudogene TRBV3-2) to TRBJ2-1, with 12 bases that match TRBD2. The CDR3 spells CASSLLAGGYNEQFF. The CDR3 nucleotides are TGTGCCAGCAGCCTACTAGCGGGGGGTTACAATGAGCAGTTCTTC.